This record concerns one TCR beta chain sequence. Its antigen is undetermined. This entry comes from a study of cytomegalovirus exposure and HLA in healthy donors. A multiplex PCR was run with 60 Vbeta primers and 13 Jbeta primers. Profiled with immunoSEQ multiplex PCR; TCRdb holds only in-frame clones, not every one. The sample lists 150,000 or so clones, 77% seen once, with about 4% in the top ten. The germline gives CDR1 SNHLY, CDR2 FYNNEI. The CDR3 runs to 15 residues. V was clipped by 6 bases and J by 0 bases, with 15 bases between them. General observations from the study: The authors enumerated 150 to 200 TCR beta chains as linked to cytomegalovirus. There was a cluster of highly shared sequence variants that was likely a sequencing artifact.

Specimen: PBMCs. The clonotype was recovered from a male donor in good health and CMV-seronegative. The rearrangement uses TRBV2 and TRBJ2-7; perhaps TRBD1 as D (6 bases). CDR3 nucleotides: TGTGCCAGCAGGGGGGCAGGGGCAAGCTCCTACGAGCAGTACTTC. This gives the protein CASRGAGASSYEQYF.